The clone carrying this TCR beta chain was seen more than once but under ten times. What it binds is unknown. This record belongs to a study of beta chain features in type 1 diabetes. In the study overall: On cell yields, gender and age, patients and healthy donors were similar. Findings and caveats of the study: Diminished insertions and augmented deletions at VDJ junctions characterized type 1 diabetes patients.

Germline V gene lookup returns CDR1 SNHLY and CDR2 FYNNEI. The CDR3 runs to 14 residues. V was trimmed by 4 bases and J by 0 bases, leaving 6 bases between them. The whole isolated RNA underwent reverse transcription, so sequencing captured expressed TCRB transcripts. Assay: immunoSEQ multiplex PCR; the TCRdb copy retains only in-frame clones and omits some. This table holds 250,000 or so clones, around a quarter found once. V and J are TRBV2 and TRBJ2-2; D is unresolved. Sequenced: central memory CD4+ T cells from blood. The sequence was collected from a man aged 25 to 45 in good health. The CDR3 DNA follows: TGTGCCAGCAGTGGAAGCTCGAACACCGGGGAGCTGTTTTTT. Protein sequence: CASSGSSNTGELFF.